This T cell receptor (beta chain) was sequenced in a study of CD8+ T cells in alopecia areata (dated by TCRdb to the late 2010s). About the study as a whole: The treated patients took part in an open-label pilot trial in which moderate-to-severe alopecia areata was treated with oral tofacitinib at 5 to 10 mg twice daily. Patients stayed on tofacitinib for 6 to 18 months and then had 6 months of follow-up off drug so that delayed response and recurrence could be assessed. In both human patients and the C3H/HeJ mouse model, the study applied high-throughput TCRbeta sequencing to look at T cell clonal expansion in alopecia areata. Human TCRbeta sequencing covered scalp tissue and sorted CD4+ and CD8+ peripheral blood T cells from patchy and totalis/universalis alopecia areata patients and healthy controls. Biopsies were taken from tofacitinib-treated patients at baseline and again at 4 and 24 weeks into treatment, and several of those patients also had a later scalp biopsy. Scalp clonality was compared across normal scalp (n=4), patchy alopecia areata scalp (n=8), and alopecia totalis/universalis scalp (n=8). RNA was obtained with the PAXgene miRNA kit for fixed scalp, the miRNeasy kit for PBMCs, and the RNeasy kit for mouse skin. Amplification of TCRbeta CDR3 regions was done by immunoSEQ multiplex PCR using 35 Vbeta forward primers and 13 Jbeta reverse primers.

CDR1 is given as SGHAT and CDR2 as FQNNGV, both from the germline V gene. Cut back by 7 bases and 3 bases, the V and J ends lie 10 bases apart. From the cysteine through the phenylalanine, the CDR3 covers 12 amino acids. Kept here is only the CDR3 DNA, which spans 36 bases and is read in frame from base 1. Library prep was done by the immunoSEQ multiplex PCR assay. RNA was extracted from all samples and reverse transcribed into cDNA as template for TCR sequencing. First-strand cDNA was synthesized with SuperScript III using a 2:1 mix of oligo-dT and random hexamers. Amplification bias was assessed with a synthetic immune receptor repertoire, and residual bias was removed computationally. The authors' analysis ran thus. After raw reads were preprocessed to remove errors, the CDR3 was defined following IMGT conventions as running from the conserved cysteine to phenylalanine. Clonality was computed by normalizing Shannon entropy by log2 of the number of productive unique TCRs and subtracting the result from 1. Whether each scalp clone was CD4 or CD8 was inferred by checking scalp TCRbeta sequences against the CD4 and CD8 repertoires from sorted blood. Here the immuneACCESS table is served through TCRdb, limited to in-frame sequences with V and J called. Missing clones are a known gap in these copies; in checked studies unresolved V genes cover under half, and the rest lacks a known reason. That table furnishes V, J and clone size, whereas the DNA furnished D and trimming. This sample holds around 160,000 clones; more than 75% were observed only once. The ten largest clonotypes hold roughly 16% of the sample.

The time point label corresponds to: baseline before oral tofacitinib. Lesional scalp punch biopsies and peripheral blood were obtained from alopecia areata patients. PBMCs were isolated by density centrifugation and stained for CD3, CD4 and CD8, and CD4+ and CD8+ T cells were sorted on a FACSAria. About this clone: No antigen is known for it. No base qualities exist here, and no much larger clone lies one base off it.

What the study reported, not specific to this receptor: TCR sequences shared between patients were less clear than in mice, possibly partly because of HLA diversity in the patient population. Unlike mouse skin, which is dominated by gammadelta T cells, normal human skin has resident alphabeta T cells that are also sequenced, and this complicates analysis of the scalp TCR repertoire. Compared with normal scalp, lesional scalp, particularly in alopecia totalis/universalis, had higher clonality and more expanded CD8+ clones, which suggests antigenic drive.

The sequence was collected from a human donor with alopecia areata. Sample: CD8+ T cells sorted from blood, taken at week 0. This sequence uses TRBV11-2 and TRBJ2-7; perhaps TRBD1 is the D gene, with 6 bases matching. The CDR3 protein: CASTGEGYEQYF. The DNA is TGTGCCAGCACAGGGGAAGGCTACGAGCAGTACTTC.